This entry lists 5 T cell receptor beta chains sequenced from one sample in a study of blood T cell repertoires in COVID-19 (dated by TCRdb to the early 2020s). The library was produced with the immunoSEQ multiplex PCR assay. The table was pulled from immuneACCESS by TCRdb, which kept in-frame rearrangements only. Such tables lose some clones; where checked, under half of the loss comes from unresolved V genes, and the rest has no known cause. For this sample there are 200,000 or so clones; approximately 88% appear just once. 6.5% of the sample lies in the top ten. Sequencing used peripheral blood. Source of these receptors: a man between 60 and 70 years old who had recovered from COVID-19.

DNA of the CDR3: TGTGCCAGCAGCAAAAGGCGGGGGACAGGGGGCTCCACCGGGGAGCTGTTTTTT. Amino acids: CASSKRRGTGGSTGELFF. This sequence joins TRBV14 and TRBJ2-2; 12 bases match TRBD1. V shed 5 bases and J 4 bases; nucleotides not matched to a gene: 11. The CDR3 contains 18 residues. The V gene's germline CDR1 is SGHDN and CDR2 FVKESK.

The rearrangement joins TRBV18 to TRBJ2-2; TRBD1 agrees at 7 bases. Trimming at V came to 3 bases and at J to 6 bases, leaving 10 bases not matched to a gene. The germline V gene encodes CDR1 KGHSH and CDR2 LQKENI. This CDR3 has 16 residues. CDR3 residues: CASSPPQGITAGELFF. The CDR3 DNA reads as TGTGCCAGCTCACCGCCACAGGGGATTACCGCCGGGGAGCTGTTTTTT.

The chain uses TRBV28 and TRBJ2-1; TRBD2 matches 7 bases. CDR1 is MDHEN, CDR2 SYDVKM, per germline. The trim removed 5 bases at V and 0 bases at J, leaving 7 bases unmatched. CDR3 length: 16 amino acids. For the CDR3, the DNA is TGTGCCAGCAGTCCTGGGGGGGTTAGCTCCTACAATGAGCAGTTCTTC. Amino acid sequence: CASSPGGVSSYNEQFF.

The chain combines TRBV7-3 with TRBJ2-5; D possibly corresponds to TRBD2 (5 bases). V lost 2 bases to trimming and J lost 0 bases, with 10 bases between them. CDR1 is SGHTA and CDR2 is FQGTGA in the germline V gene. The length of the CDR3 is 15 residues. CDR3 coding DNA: TGTGCCAGCAGCTTAGGCCCGGGGTACCAAGAGACCCAGTACTTC. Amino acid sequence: CASSLGPGYQETQYF.

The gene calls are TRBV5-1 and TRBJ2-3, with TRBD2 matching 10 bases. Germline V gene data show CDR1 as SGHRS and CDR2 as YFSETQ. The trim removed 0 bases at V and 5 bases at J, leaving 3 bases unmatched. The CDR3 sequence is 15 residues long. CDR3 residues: CASSLDSGGRDTQYF. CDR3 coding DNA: TGCGCCAGCAGCTTGGATAGCGGGGGGAGAGATACGCAGTATTTT.